This T cell receptor (beta chain) was profiled in a study of blood T cell repertoires in COVID-19. Whole-study context: The origin of the acute and convalescent COVID-19 samples was the United States, Italy and Spain.

Per the germline V gene, CDR1 is DFQATT and CDR2 is SNEGSKA (reference sequence). The CDR3 sequence is 14 residues long. The junction had 9 bases not matched to a gene; V was cut back by 3 bases and J by 4 bases. Original methodology: It was from reference gene primer amplification that nucleated cell counts were estimated. Profiled with immunoSEQ multiplex PCR; TCRdb holds only in-frame clones, not every one. V and J calls and clone size are as listed in that table; D and trimming were resolved from the DNA. The table includes about 150,000 clones, 85% to 90% detected once. Sequenced: peripheral blood. The rearrangement links TRBV20-1 to TRBJ2-7; 7 bases fit TRBD1. The TCR comes from a woman in her 40s with acute or convalescent COVID-19. CDR3: CSASSGTAEYEQYF. The DNA for the CDR3 is TGCAGTGCTAGTTCCGGGACAGCTGAATACGAGCAGTACTTC.